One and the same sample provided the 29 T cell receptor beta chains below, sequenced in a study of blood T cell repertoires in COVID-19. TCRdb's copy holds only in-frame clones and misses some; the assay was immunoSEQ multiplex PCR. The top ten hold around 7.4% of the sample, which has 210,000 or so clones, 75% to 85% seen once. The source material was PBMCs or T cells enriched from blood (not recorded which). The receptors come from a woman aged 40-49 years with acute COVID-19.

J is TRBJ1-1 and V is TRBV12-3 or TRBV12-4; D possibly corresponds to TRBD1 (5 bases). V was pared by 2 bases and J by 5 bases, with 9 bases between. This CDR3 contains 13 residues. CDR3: CASSLQGPTEAFF. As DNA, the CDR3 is TGTGCCAGCAGTTTACAGGGCCCGACTGAAGCTTTCTTT.

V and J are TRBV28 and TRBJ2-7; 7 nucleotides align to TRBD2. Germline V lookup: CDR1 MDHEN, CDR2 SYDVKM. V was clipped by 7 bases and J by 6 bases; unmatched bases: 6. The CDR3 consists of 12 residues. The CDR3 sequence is CASKPPGGEQYF. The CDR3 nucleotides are TGTGCCAGCAAGCCCCCGGGGGGCGAGCAGTACTTC.

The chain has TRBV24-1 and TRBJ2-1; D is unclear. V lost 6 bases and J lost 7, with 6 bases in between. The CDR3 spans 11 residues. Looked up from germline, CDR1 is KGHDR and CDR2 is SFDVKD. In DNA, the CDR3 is TGTGCCACCAGTTCCCGGAATGAGCAGTTCTTC. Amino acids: CATSSRNEQFF.

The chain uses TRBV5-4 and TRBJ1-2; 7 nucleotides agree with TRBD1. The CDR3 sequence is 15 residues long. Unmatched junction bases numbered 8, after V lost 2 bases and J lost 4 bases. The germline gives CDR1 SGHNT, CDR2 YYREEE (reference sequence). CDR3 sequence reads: CASSFGLEGAYGYTF. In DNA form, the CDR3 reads TGTGCCAGCAGCTTCGGACTGGAGGGGGCCTATGGCTACACCTTC. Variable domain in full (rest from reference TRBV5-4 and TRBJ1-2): ETGVTQSPTHLIKTRGQQVTLRCSSQSGHNTVSWYQQALGQGPQFIFQYYREEENGRGNFPPRFSGLQFPNYSSELNVNALELDDSALYLCASSFGLEGAYGYTFGSGTRLTVV.

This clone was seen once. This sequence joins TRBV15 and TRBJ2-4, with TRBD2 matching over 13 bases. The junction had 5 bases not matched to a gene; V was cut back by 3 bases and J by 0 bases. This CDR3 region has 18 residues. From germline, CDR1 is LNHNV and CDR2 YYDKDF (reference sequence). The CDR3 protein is CATSRGTSGVLAKNIQYF. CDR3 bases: TGTGCCACCAGCAGGGGGACTAGCGGGGTTCTAGCCAAAAACATTCAGTACTTC. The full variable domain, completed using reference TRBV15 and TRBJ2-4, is DAMVIQNPRYQVTQFGKPVTLSCSQTLNHNVMYWYQQKSSQAPKLLFHYYDKDFNNEADTPDNFQSRRPNTSFCFLDIRSPGLGDTAMYLCATSRGTSGVLAKNIQYFGAGTRLSVL.

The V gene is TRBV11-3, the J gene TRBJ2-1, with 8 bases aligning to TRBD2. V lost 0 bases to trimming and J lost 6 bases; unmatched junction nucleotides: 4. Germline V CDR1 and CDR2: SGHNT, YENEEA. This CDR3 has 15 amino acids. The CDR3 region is CASSLESREGNEQFF. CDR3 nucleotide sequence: TGTGCCAGCAGCTTAGAATCCCGGGAGGGCAATGAGCAGTTCTTC.

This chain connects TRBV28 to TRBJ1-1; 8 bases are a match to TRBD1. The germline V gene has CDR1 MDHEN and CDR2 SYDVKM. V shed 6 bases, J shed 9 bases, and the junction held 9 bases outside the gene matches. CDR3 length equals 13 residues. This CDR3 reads CASRTGTGSKAFF. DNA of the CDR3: TGTGCCAGCAGGACCGGGACAGGCAGCAAAGCTTTCTTT.

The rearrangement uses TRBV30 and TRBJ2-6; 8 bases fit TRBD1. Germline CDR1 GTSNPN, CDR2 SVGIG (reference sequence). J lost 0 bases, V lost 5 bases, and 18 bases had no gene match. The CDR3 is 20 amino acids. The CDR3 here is CAWLNPGQESSYSGANVLTF. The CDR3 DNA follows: TGTGCCTGGCTAAACCCGGGACAGGAGAGCTCTTACTCTGGGGCCAACGTCCTGACTTTC.

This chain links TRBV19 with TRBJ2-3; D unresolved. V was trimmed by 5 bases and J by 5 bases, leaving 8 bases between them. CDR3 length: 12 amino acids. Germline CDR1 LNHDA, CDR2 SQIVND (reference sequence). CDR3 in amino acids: CASSRSGDTQYF. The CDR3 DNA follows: TGTGCCAGTAGTCGTAGTGGAGATACGCAGTATTTT.

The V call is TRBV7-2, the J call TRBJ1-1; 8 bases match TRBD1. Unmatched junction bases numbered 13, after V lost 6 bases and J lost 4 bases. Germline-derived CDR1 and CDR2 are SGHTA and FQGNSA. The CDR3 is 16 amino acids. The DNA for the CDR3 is TGTGCCAGCAGTTCCCGGACAGGGAGACTGTCCACTGAAGCTTTCTTT. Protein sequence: CASSSRTGRLSTEAFF.

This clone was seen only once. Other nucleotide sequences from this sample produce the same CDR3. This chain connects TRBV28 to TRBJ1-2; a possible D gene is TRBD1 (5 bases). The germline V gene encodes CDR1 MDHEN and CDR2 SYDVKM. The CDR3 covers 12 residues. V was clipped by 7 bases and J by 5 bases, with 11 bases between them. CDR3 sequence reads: CASTRGGYGYTF. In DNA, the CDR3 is TGTGCCAGCACCCGGGGGGGGTATGGCTACACCTTC.

CDR3 sequence (DNA): TGTGCCAGCAGTTCTCCGGGACAGCTAAATGAAAAACTGTTTTTT. It codes for CASSSPGQLNEKLFF. The chain recombines TRBV28 with TRBJ1-4; 7 bases line up with TRBD1. V was clipped by 4 bases and J by 5 bases; unmatched bases: 7. The CDR3 sequence is 15 residues long. Germline V gives CDR1 MDHEN, CDR2 SYDVKM.

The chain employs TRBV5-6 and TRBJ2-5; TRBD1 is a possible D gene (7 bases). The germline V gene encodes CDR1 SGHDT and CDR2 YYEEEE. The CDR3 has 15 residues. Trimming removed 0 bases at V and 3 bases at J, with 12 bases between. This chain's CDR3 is CASSLDGGGKETQYF. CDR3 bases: TGTGCCAGCAGCTTGGACGGAGGGGGCAAAGAGACCCAGTACTTC.

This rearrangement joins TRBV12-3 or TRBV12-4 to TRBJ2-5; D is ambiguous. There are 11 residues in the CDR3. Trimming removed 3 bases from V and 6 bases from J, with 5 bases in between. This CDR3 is CASSFQKTQYF. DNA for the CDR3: TGTGCCAGCAGTTTTCAGAAGACCCAGTACTTC.

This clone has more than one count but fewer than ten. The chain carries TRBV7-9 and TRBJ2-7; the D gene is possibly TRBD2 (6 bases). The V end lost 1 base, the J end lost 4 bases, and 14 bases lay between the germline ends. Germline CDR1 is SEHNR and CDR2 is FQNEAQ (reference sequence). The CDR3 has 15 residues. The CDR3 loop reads CASSLVAGGPYEQYF. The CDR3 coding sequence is TGTGCCAGCAGCTTAGTTGCCGGGGGTCCATACGAGCAGTACTTC.

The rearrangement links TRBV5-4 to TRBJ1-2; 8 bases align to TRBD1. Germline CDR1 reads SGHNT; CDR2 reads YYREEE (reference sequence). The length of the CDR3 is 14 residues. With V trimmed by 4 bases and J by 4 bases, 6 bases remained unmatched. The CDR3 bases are TGTGCCAGCAGCCCGGGACAGGAGGTCTATGGCTACACCTTC. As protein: CASSPGQEVYGYTF. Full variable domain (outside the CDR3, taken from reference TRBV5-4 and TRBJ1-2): ETGVTQSPTHLIKTRGQQVTLRCSSQSGHNTVSWYQQALGQGPQFIFQYYREEENGRGNFPPRFSGLQFPNYSSELNVNALELDDSALYLCASSPGQEVYGYTFGSGTRLTVV.

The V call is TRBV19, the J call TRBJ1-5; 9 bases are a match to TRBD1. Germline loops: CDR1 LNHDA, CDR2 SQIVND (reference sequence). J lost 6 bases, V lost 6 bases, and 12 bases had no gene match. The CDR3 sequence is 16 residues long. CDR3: CASSPTRGQGFQPQHF. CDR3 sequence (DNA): TGTGCCAGTAGCCCTACCCGGGGACAGGGCTTTCAGCCCCAGCATTTT.

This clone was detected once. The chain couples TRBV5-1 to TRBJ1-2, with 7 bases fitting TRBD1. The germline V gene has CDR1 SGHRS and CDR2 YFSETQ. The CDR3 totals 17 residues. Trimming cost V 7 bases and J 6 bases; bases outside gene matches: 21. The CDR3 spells CASERGDSSSGGHGYTF. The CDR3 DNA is TGCGCCAGCGAGAGGGGGGACAGCAGCTCCGGTGGTCATGGCTACACCTTC.

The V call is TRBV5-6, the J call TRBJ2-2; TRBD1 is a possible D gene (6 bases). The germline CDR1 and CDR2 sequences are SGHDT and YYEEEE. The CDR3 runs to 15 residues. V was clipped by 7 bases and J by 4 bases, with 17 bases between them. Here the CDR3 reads CASGNQGQGTGELFF. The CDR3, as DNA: TGTGCCAGCGGTAACCAGGGGCAGGGCACCGGGGAGCTGTTTTTT.

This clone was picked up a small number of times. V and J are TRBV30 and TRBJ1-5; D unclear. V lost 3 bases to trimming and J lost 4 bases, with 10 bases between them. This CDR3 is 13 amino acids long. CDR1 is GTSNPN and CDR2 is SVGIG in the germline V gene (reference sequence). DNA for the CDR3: TGTGCCTGGAGGGGCCCATCAAATCAGCCCCAGCATTTT. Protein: CAWRGPSNQPQHF.

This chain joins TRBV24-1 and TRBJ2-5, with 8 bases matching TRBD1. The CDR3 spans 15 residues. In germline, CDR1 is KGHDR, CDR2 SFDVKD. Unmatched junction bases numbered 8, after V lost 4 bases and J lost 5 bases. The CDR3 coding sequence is TGTGCCACCAGTGACCCCAGGGGGCGCGGGGAGACCCAGTACTTC. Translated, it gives CATSDPRGRGETQYF.

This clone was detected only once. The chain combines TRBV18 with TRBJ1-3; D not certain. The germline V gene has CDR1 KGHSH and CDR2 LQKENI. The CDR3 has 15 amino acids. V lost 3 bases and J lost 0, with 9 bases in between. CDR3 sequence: CASSPAALSGNTIYF. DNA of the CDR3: TGTGCCAGCTCACCCGCGGCCCTCTCTGGAAACACCATATATTTT. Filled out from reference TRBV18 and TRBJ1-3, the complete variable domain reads NAGVMQNPRHLVRRRGQEARLRCSPMKGHSHVYWYRQLPEEGLKFMVYLQKENIIDESGMPKERFSAEFPKEGPSILRIQQVVRGDSAAYFCASSPAALSGNTIYFGEGSWLTVV.

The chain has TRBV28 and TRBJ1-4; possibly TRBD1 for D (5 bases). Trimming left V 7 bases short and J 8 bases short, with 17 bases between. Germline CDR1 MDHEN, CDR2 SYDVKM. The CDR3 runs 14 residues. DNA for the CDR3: TGTGCCAGCACCCCGACGGGGGGACGGGAAAAACTGTTTTTT. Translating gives CASTPTGGREKLFF.

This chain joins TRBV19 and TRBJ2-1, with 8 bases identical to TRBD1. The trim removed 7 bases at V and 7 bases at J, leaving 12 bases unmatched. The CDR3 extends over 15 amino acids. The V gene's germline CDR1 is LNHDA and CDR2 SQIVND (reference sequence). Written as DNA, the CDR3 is TGTGCCAGTAACCCACGGACAGGGTTCTGGAATGAGCAGTTCTTC. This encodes CASNPRTGFWNEQFF. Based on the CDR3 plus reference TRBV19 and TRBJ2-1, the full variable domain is DGGITQSPKYLFRKEGQNVTLSCEQNLNHDAMYWYRQDPGQGLRLIYYSQIVNDFQKGDIAEGYSVSREKKESFPLTVTSAQKNPTAFYLCASNPRTGFWNEQFFGPGTRLTVL.

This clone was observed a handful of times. CDR3 in amino acids: CASRSDTYEQYF. DNA for the CDR3: TGTGCCAGCAGATCAGACACCTACGAGCAGTACTTC. The gene calls are TRBV2 and TRBJ2-7; D uncertain. The germline CDR1 and CDR2 sequences are SNHLY and FYNNEI. Trimming removed 6 bases at V and 2 bases at J, with 8 bases between. This CDR3 is 12 amino acids long.

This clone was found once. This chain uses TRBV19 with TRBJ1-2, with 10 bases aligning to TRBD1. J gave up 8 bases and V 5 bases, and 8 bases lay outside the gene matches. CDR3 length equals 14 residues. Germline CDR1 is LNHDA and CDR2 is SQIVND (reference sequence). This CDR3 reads CASSLGQGQLGYTF. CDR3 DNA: TGTGCCAGTAGTCTGGGACAGGGGCAGTTGGGCTACACCTTC.

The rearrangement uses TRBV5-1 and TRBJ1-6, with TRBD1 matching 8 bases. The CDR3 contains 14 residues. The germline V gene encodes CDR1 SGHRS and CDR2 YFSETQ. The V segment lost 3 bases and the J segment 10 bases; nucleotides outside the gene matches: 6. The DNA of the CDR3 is TGCGCCAGCAGCTCCGGACAGGGTGGATCACCCCTCCACTTT. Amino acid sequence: CASSSGQGGSPLHF.

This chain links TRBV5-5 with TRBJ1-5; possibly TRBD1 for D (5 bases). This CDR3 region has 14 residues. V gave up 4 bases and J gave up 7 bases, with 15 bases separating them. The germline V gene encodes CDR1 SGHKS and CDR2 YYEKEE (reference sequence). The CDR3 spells CASSPYPRGQPQHF. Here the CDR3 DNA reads TGTGCCAGCAGCCCTTACCCCCGGGGGCAGCCCCAGCATTTT.

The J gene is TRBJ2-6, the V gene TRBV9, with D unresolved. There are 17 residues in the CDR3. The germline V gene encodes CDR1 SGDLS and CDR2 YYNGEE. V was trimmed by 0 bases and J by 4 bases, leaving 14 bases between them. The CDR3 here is CASSVDPQVLGANVLTF. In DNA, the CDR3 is TGTGCCAGCAGCGTAGATCCCCAGGTTCTGGGGGCCAACGTCCTGACTTTC.